This entry lists 11 T cell receptor beta chains sequenced from one sample in a study of T-cell memory formation after mild COVID-19. TCRdb processed the 5' RACE reads anew with MiXCR; each CDR3 protein has one entry. The sample shows 300,000 to 350,000 distinct CDR3 sequences, around 13% of them seen only once. The sample comprised PBMCs or a T cell subset sorted from them (not recorded which). These receptor sequences come from a man aged 18-30 years who had mild COVID-19 (a few samples of this study predate the infection). Cell type and time point are not known.

J is TRBJ1-1 and V is TRBV12-3 or TRBV12-4; D is perhaps TRBD1 (5 bases). CDR3 size: 13 residues. V was clipped by 8 bases and J by 6 bases, with 16 bases between them. Written as DNA, the CDR3 is TGTGCCAGCTCGGGGGAGCGGGTTCCTGAAGCTTTCTTT. Residues: CASSGERVPEAFF.

J is TRBJ2-7 and V is TRBV4-2; TRBD2 aligns across 8 bases. The V and J ends lost 4 bases and 7 bases, in that order; junction bases with no gene match: 12. The germline CDR1 and CDR2 sequences are LGHNA and YNFKEQ. The CDR3 is made up of 15 amino acids. The CDR3 DNA reads as TGTGCCAGCAGCCTCAAAGGTCCGGGGGGGAAAGAGCAGTACTTC. It encodes CASSLKGPGGKEQYF.

This clonotype was found a few times. This rearrangement joins TRBV7-9 to TRBJ1-4; D is possibly TRBD1 (5 bases). The V and J ends lost 1 base and 10 bases respectively, with 19 bases between them. CDR1 and CDR2 (germline): SEHNR, FQNEAQ (reference sequence). CDR3 length: 16 amino acids. CDR3 residues: CASSLDRRRGEGKLFF. The CDR3 DNA is TGTGCCAGCAGCTTAGACCGCCGACGGGGGGAGGGAAAACTGTTTTTT.

The chain recombines TRBV5-6 with TRBJ2-3; 13 nucleotides line up with TRBD2. J gave up 1 base and V 4 bases, and 6 bases lay outside the gene matches. This CDR3 has 17 residues. CDR1 and CDR2 from the germline V gene are SGHDT and YYEEEE. CDR3 region: CASSSRLAGGRTDTQYF. CDR3 nucleotides: TGTGCCAGCAGCAGCCGACTAGCGGGGGGCCGCACAGATACGCAGTATTTT.

This clonotype came up many times. The chain recombines TRBV20-1 with TRBJ2-7; D may correspond to TRBD1 or TRBD2 (6 bases each). Germline V CDR1 and CDR2: DFQATT, SNEGSKA (reference sequence). The CDR3 totals 13 residues. The germline V and J ends were trimmed by 1 base and 3 bases, with 10 bases remaining between them. CDR3 loop: CSARGRGRYEQYF. CDR3 nucleotide sequence: TGCAGTGCTAGAGGCCGGGGGCGCTACGAGCAGTACTTC.

This clonotype was counted ten times or more. The V gene is TRBV5-1, the J gene TRBJ2-7, with TRBD1 matching 7 bases. Germline trimming cut 1 base from V and 2 bases from J; bases unmatched to any gene: 6. The CDR3 contains 15 residues. Germline CDR1 SGHRS, CDR2 YFSETQ. CDR3 DNA sequence: TGCGCCAGCAGCTTGACCGGGACAGAAGCCTACGAGCAGTACTTC. It yields the protein CASSLTGTEAYEQYF.

The chain uses TRBV12-3 or TRBV12-4 and TRBJ2-7; 7 bases are shared with TRBD1. This CDR3 is built from 15 residues. The J segment lost 2 bases and the V segment lost 5 bases, leaving 9 bases of the junction unmatched. The CDR3 sequence: CASSVGQLVTYEQYF. DNA for the CDR3: TGTGCCAGCAGTGTGGGACAGCTCGTTACCTACGAGCAGTACTTC.

This clonotype was seen a handful of times. The chain employs TRBV10-3 and TRBJ2-3; 7 positions match TRBD2. Germline V gene sequence: CDR1 ENHRY, CDR2 SYGVKD. CDR3 length: 12 amino acids. V dropped 6 bases and J dropped 5; count of bases not matched to a gene: 2. In DNA, the CDR3 is TGTGCCATCAGCGGGGGGAAAGATACGCAGTATTTT. Amino acid sequence: CAISGGKDTQYF.

This chain uses TRBV19 with TRBJ1-2; 7 nucleotides line up with TRBD1. Looked up from germline, CDR1 is LNHDA and CDR2 is SQIVND (reference sequence). The CDR3 consists of 13 residues. J lost 6 bases, V lost 3 bases, and 4 bases had no gene match. The CDR3 nucleotides are TGTGCCAGTAGTATCCAAGGGGGCAATGGCTACACCTTC. Amino acid sequence: CASSIQGGNGYTF.

The V gene is TRBV6-2 or TRBV6-3, the J gene TRBJ1-2; D is unclear. V lost 2 bases and J lost 8, with 15 bases in between. The CDR3 spans 14 residues. Germline V gives CDR1 MNHEY, CDR2 SVGEGT. The chain's CDR3 is CASSYAVASRGYTF. The CDR3 region has the DNA TGTGCCAGCAGTTACGCGGTCGCCTCGAGGGGCTACACCTTC.

The rearrangement links TRBV29-1 to TRBJ1-5; unclear D gene. Trimming removed 5 bases at V and 2 bases at J, with 10 bases between. From germline, CDR1 is SQVTM and CDR2 ANQGSEA. The CDR3 length is 13 residues. As DNA, the CDR3 is TGCAGCGTTCGCTACGCAGGCAATCAGCCCCAGCATTTT. Encoded protein: CSVRYAGNQPQHF.